This paragraph reports one T cell receptor beta chain. CDR3 length equals 13 residues. Germline V gene sequence: CDR1 MNHEY, CDR2 SVGEGT. Trimming removed 1 base at V and 7 bases at J, with 11 bases between. The data derive from a study of CD8 T cells in Susac syndrome. Controls were age- and sex-matched healthy donors. The TEMRA cells underwent FACS enrichment, while the CD8+ and CD4+ T cells underwent negative isolation. Reverse transcription of roughly 0.45 to 1 ug RNA was carried out with random hexamers. Amplification of TCR beta CDR3 by immunoSEQ multiplex PCR spanned 54 Vbeta and 13 Jbeta. Using its own MiXCR run on the immunoSEQ multiplex PCR reads, TCRdb lists one record per CDR3 protein. The sample has 90,000 to 150,000 distinct CDR3 sequences, less than 95% seen once.

The specimen sequenced was CD4+ T cells from PBMCs. This sequence was found in a human donor in good health. The V call is TRBV6-2 or TRBV6-3, the J call TRBJ2-7; perhaps D is TRBD1 or TRBD2 (5 bases each). This chain's CDR3 is CASSYLSGREQYF. CDR3 DNA: TGTGCCAGCAGTTACTTGTCGGGACGGGAGCAGTACTTC.